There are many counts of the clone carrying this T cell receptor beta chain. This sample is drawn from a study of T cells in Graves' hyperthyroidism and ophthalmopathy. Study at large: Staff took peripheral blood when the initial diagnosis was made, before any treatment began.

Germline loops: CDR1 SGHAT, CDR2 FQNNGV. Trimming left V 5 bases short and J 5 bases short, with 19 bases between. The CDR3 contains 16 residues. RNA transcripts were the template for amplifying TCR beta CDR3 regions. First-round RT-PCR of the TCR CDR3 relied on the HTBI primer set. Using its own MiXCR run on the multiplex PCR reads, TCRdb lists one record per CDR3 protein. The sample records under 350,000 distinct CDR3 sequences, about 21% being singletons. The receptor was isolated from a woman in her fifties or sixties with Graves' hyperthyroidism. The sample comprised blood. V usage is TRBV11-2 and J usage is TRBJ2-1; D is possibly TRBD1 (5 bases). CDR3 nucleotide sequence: TGTGCCAGCAGCCCGATCGACAGAATCGTCCACAATGAGCAGTTCTTC. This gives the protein CASSPIDRIVHNEQFF.